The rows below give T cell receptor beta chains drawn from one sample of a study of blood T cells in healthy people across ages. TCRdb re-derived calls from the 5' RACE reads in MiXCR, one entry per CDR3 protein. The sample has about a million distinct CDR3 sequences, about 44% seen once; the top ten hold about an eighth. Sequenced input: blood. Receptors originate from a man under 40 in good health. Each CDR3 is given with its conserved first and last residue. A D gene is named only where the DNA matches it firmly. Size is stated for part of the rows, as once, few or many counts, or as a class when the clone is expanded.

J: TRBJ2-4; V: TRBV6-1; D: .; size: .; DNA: TGTGCCAGCAGCCCAGGGTGGCTCGACCTAGCCAAAAACATTCAGTACTTC; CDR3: CASSPGWLDLAKNIQYF
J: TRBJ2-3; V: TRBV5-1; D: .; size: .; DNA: TGCGCCAGCAAGCCAGGAGAATTGAGCACAGATACGCAGTATTTT; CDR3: CASKPGELSTDTQYF
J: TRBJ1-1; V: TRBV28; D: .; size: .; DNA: TGTGCCAGCAGTTTTCACATGAACACTGAAGCTTTCTTT; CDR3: CASSFHMNTEAFF
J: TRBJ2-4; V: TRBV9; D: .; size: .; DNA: TGTGCCAGCAGCGTAGACCTCCGACAGTCTAAAAACATTCAGTACTTC; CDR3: CASSVDLRQSKNIQYF
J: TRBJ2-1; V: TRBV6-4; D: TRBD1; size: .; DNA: TGTGCCAGCAGTTACGGACAGGAGACCAATGAGCAGTTCTTC; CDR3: CASSYGQETNEQFF
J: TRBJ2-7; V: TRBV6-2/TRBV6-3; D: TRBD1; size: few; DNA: TGTGCCAGCAGTTACCCTAACTTCGACAGGGTTGTCGACGAGCAGTACTTC; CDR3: CASSYPNFDRVVDEQYF
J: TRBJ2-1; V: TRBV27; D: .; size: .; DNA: TGTTCCAGCAGTTTATTAGGGTATGAGCAGTTCTTC; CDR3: CSSSLLGYEQFF
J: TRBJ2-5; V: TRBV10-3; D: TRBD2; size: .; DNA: TGTGCCACCAGACCACTAGCGGACCATGAAGAGACCCAGTACTTC; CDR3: CATRPLADHEETQYF
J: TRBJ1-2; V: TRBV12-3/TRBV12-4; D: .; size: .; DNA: TGTGCCAGCAGTTTAGGGGCTTTGGGCTACACCTTC; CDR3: CASSLGALGYTF
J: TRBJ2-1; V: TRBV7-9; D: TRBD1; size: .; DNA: TGTGCCAGCAGCTCCGGGGACAGGAGCAATGAGCAGTTCTTC; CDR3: CASSSGDRSNEQFF
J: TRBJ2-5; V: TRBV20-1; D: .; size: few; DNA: TGCAGTGCACGGAGGCCAGAACAAGAGACCCAGTACTTC; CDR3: CSARRPEQETQYF
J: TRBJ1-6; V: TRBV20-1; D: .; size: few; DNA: TGCAGTGCTAGTAGGCAGGGCGATTCACCCCTCCACTTT; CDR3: CSASRQGDSPLHF
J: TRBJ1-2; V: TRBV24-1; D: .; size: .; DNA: TGTGCCACCAGTGATTACGGACAGCTTGGCTACACCTTC; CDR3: CATSDYGQLGYTF
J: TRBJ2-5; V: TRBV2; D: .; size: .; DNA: TGTGCCAGCAGTGAGAACAGGAGGAACCAAGAGACCCAGTACTTC; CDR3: CASSENRRNQETQYF
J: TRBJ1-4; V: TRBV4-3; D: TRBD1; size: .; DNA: TGCGCCAGCAGCACCGGGACAGGGGGCGGAAAACTGTTTTTT; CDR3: CASSTGTGGGKLFF
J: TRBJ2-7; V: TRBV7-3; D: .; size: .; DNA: TGTGCCAGCAGCTTAATGCAGGGGGGCTACGAGCAGTACTTC; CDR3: CASSLMQGGYEQYF
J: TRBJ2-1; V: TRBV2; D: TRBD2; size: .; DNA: TGTGCCAGCAGTGGGCGAAGCGGGGGGTTTGGCAATGAGCAGTTCTTC; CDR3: CASSGRSGGFGNEQFF
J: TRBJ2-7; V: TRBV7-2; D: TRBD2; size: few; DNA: TGTGCCAGCAGCCAGAGGACGGGCGGGAGCTCCTACGAGCAGTACTTC; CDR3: CASSQRTGGSSYEQYF
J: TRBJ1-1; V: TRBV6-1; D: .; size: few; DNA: TGTGCCAGCAGTGCCACGAGTCCTGGAATAGGGACTGAAGCTTTCTTT; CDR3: CASSATSPGIGTEAFF
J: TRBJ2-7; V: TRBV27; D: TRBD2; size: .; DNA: TGTGCCAGCAGTTCGCAGGGACTAGCGGTCTACGAGCAGTACTTC; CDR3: CASSSQGLAVYEQYF
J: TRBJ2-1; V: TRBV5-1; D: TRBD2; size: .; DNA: TGCGCCAGCAGCCCAGCGGGGCAAAGCTACAATGAGCAGTTCTTC; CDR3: CASSPAGQSYNEQFF
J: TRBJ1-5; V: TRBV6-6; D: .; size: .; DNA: TGTGCCAGCAGTCAGGACAGTAGCAATCAGCCCCAGCATTTT; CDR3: CASSQDSSNQPQHF
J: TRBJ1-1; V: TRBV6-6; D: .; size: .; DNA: TGTGCCAGCAGCCAACAGGGTCTGGTCACTGAAGCTTTCTTT; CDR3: CASSQQGLVTEAFF
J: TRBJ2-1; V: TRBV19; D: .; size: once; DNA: TGTGCCAGTAGTAGAGAGAACCAGGTTTACAATGAGCAGTTCTTC; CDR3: CASSRENQVYNEQFF
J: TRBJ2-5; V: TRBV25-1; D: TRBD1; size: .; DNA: TGTGCCAGCAGTGATCATAACAGGGGGCAGGTCATCTGGGAGACCCAGTACTTC; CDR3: CASSDHNRGQVIWETQYF
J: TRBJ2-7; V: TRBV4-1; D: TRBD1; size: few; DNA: TGCGCCAGCAGCCAAGCACCGACAGGGGGAAGTGATATCGAGCAGTACTTC; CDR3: CASSQAPTGGSDIEQYF
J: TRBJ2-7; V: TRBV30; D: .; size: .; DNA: TGTGCCTGGAGTCCTAGACTCATCTCCTACGAGCAGTACTTC; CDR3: CAWSPRLISYEQYF
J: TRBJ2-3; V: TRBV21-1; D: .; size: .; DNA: TGTGCCAGCAGCAAAGGGAATCTAGGGACTAGCGGGGGGGAGGATACGCAGTATTTT; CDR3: CASSKGNLGTSGGEDTQYF
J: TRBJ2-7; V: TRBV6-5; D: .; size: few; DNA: TGTGCCAGCAGCTACCACAGGTCCAACGAGCAGTACTTC; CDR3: CASSYHRSNEQYF
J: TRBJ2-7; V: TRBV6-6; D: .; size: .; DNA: TGTGCCAGCAAAAACCGGGACACCTTCTCCTACGAGCAGTACTTC; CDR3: CASKNRDTFSYEQYF
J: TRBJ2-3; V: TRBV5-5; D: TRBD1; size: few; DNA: TGTGCCAGCAGCCCGGACAGGACCACAGATACGCAGTATTTT; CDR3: CASSPDRTTDTQYF
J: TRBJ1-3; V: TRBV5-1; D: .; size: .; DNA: TGCGCCAGCAGCTTGGAGCAGGTTACCTCTGGAAACACCATATATTTT; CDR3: CASSLEQVTSGNTIYF
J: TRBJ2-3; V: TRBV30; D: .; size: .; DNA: TGTGCCTGGAGTGCCTCTCATCCTCCGCGGTATTTT; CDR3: CAWSASHPPRYF
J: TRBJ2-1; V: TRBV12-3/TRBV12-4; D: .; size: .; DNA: TGTGCCAGCAGTTTTTACGGTCCCAATGAGCAGTTCTTC; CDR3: CASSFYGPNEQFF
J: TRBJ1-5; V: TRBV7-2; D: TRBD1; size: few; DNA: TGTGCCAGCAGCTCCGGGACAGGGGGCGGCAATCAGCCCCAGCATTTT; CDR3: CASSSGTGGGNQPQHF
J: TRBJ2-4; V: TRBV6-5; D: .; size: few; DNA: TGTGCCAGCAGTCCTCAGGGAATGGGCCACATTCAGTACTTC; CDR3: CASSPQGMGHIQYF
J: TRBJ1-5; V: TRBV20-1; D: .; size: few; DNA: TGCAGTGCTAACCAGGACGTAATCTTCTCTCAGCCCCAGCATTTT; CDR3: CSANQDVIFSQPQHF
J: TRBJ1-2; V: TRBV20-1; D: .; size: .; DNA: TGCAGTGCCGACAGTTATGGCTACACCTTC; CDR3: CSADSYGYTF
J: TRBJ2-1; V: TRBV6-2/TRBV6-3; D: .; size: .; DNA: TGTGCCAGCAGTTACCTCGGCGGGGTAAAACGGAATGAGCAGTTCTTC; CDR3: CASSYLGGVKRNEQFF
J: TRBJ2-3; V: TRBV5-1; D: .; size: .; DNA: TGCGCCAGCAGCACACGGGACACAACGGATACGCAGTATTTT; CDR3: CASSTRDTTDTQYF
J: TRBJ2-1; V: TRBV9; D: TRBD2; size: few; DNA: TGTGCCAGCAGCGTAGCTAGGCCTAGCGGGGGGAGTGAGCAGTTCTTC; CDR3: CASSVARPSGGSEQFF
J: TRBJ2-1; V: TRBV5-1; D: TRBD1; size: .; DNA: TGCGCCAGCAGCTACCGACAGGGAGCCGTTGAGCAGTTCTTC; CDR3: CASSYRQGAVEQFF
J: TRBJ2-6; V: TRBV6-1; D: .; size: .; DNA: TGTGCCAGCAGTCGCTTTGGGGGGTACGTCTCTGGGGCCAACGTCCTGACTTTC; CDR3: CASSRFGGYVSGANVLTF
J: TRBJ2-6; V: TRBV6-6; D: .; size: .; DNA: TGTGCCAGCATCGGGGCCAACGTCCTGACTTTC; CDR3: CASIGANVLTF
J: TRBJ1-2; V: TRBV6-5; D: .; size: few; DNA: TGTGCCAGCAGGACACGGGACGGGCTCTATGGCTACACCTTC; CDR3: CASRTRDGLYGYTF
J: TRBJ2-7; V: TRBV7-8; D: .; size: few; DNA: TGTGCCAGCAGCTCCCAAGTCTCCTTGACCTACGAGCAGTACTTC; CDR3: CASSSQVSLTYEQYF
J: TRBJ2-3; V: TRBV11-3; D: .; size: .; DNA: TGTGCCAGCAGACCGGGCTCCACCACAGATACGCAGTATTTT; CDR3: CASRPGSTTDTQYF
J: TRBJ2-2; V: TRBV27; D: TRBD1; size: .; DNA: TGTGCCAGCAGATTCTGGGACAGGGGAAGCGCCGGGGAGCTGTTTTTT; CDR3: CASRFWDRGSAGELFF
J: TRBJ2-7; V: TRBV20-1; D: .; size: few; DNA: TGCAGTGCTAGAGTGAATAGAGTCTACGAGCAGTACTTC; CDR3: CSARVNRVYEQYF
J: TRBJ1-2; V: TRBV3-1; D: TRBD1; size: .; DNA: TGTGCCAGCAGCTTGGAAGACAGGGGCTATGGCTACACCTTC; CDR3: CASSLEDRGYGYTF
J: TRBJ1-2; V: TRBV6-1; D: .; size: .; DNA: TGTGCCAGCAGTGAAACAGGGTTAATTGGCTACACCTTC; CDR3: CASSETGLIGYTF